The 11 T cell receptor beta chains below come from one sample, sequenced in a study of T cell responses to AZD1222 COVID-19 vaccine. Clones were read by immunoSEQ multiplex PCR, and TCRdb kept only the in-frame ones, dropping some. Here the sample spans 150,000 to 250,000 clones, approximately 90% being singletons. Material: peripheral blood, obtained 28 days after the second AZD1222 dose. These TCRs come from an adult who received the AZD1222 COVID-19 vaccine.

This rearrangement joins TRBV19 to TRBJ2-2, with 7 bases aligning to TRBD1. The J segment lost 7 bases and the V segment lost 5 bases, leaving 7 bases of the junction unmatched. Germline values: CDR1 LNHDA, CDR2 SQIVND (reference sequence). This CDR3 region has 14 residues. The CDR3 DNA is TGTGCCAGTAGTTCACAGGGGCGAGGCGGGGAGCTGTTTTTT. This encodes CASSSQGRGGELFF.

V gene TRBV7-8 combines with J gene TRBJ2-3, with 7 bases lining up with TRBD1. The germline V gene has CDR1 SGHVS and CDR2 FQNEAQ. V dropped 5 bases and J dropped 2; count of bases not matched to a gene: 13. The CDR3 covers 17 residues. Written as DNA, the CDR3 is TGTGCCAGCAGCCCCGAGGGACAGAGACAATACACAGATACGCAGTATTTT. Its translation: CASSPEGQRQYTDTQYF.

This chain uses TRBV4-1 with TRBJ2-5; the D is unclear. Germline values: CDR1 MGHRA, CDR2 YSYEKL. The V end was cut by 5 bases, the J end by 5 bases, with 6 bases between. The CDR3 runs to 11 residues. The CDR3 sequence is CASSIGETQYF. DNA of the CDR3: TGCGCCAGCAGCATTGGCGAGACCCAGTACTTC.

In its sample, this clone was seen once. This chain uses TRBV18 with TRBJ2-2; no definite D call. This CDR3 has 14 residues. The V end was cut by 6 bases, the J end by 1 base, with 9 bases between. Germline CDR1 reads KGHSH; CDR2 reads LQKENI. DNA for the CDR3: TGTGCCAGCTCCCCGCGCGAGAACACCGGGGAGCTGTTTTTT. Protein product: CASSPRENTGELFF.

This chain links TRBV28 with TRBJ1-2; 9 bases are a match to TRBD1. Germline V lookup: CDR1 MDHEN, CDR2 SYDVKM. V lost 6 bases to trimming and J lost 4 bases; unmatched junction nucleotides: 18. This CDR3 is built from 18 residues. CDR3 DNA sequence: TGTGCCAGCAGGCGAGACCGGGACAGGGCTCTTAGGCGCTATGGCTACACCTTC. Amino acids: CASRRDRDRALRRYGYTF.

The chain links TRBV9 to TRBJ2-5, with no clear D. V lost 3 bases and J lost 5, with 5 bases in between. Germline CDR1 is SGDLS and CDR2 is YYNGEE. The CDR3 spans 11 residues. CDR3 amino acids: CASSAAETQYF. The DNA for the CDR3 is TGTGCCAGCAGCGCCGCGGAGACCCAGTACTTC. The full variable domain, with the rest looked up from reference TRBV9 and TRBJ2-5, is DSGVTQTPKHLITATGQRVTLRCSPRSGDLSVYWYQQSLDQGLQFLIQYYNGEERAKGNILERFSAQQFPDLHSELNLSSLELGDSALYFCASSAAETQYFGPGTRLLVL.

The V call is TRBV7-8, the J call TRBJ1-3; D not certain. The germline V gene encodes CDR1 SGHVS and CDR2 FQNEAQ. This CDR3 spans 16 amino acids. V lost 5 bases and J lost 0, with 14 bases in between. The DNA of the CDR3 is TGTGCCAGCAGCCCCCTAGCCAGGCCCTCTGGAAACACCATATATTTT. Translating it yields CASSPLARPSGNTIYF.

The rearrangement joins TRBV9 to TRBJ2-1; no clear D gene. Per germline, CDR1 SGDLS and CDR2 YYNGEE. V was clipped by 0 bases and J by 9 bases, with 4 bases between them. This CDR3 region has 11 residues. DNA for the CDR3: TGTGCCAGCAGCGTAGCAGGTGAGCAGTTCTTC. Protein sequence: CASSVAGEQFF.

The V and J genes are TRBV28 and TRBJ1-1; the D gene is possibly TRBD1 (5 bases). Trimming removed 1 base from V and 3 bases from J, with 18 bases in between. This CDR3 spans 17 amino acids. Germline CDR1 and CDR2: MDHEN and SYDVKM. This CDR3 reads CASSLSQGAGSYTEAFF. CDR3 sequence (DNA): TGTGCCAGCAGTTTATCCCAGGGTGCAGGCTCCTACACTGAAGCTTTCTTT. Full variable domain (missing parts from reference TRBV28 and TRBJ1-1): DVKVTQSSRYLVKRTGEKVFLECVQDMDHENMFWYRQDPGLGLRLIYFSYDVKMKEKGDIPEGYSVSREKKERFSLILESASTNQTSMYLCASSLSQGAGSYTEAFFGQGTRLTVV.

This rearrangement joins TRBV27 to TRBJ1-5; 9 bases fit TRBD1. CDR3 length equals 18 residues. Trimming took 9 bases from V and 0 from J; bases not matched to a gene: 15. The germline gives CDR1 MNHEY, CDR2 SMNVEV (reference sequence). The CDR3 nucleotides are TGTGCCAGATGTAACAGGGGGCAAAAGGGTTATAGCAATCAGCCCCAGCATTTT. It codes for CARCNRGQKGYSNQPQHF.

J is TRBJ2-3 and V is TRBV5-1; 10 bases map to TRBD2. The trim removed 6 bases at V and 4 bases at J, leaving 5 bases unmatched. This CDR3 has 14 amino acids. From germline, CDR1 is SGHRS and CDR2 YFSETQ. The DNA for the CDR3 is TGCGCCAGCACCTTCCTAGCGGGAGCAGATACGCAGTATTTT. It translates to CASTFLAGADTQYF.